The 5 T cell receptor beta chains in this list originate from one sample, sequenced in a study of blood T cell repertoires in COVID-19. Method: immunoSEQ multiplex PCR; TCRdb's copy keeps in-frame clones and lacks some. The sample carries under 200,000 clones, around 77% recorded once. The sample was peripheral blood. The receptor set was obtained from a man aged 65 to 79 with active or convalescent COVID-19.

The chain has TRBV11-2 and TRBJ2-5; 7 bases match TRBD1. The CDR3 spans 13 residues. The germline gives CDR1 SGHAT, CDR2 FQNNGV. Germline trimming cut 3 bases from V and 3 bases from J; bases unmatched to any gene: 1. The CDR3, as DNA: TGTGCCAGCAGCTTTACAGGGGAAGAGACCCAGTACTTC. As protein: CASSFTGEETQYF. Based on the CDR3 plus reference TRBV11-2 and TRBJ2-5, the full variable domain is EAGVAQSPRYKIIEKRQSVAFWCNPISGHATLYWYQQILGQGPKLLIQFQNNGVVDDSQLPKDRFSAERLKGVDSTLKIQPAKLEDSAVYLCASSFTGEETQYFGPGTRLLVL.

This sequence joins TRBV5-5 and TRBJ2-7; TRBD2 might be the D (6 bases). The germline V gene encodes CDR1 SGHKS and CDR2 YYEKEE (reference sequence). Between the trimmed V and J ends, which lost 5 bases and 2 bases, there was a span of 8 bases. This CDR3 region has 12 residues. The CDR3 nucleotides are TGTGCCAGCAGGGAGGGCCCCTACGAGCAGTACTTC. Amino acid sequence: CASREGPYEQYF.

V usage is TRBV5-1 and J usage is TRBJ1-2; TRBD1 matches at 12 bases. The CDR3 runs 14 residues. V trimming: 5 bases; J trimming: 6 bases; junction bases outside the gene matches: 5. From germline, CDR1 is SGHRS and CDR2 YFSETQ. CDR3 loop: CASRTGTGGDGYTF. The DNA for the CDR3 is TGCGCCAGCAGGACCGGGACAGGGGGCGATGGCTACACCTTC.

The chain employs TRBV19 and TRBJ1-6; the D gene is possibly TRBD1 (5 bases). The CDR3 is 12 residues long. V was clipped by 2 bases and J by 9 bases, with 5 bases between them. Germline assignment: CDR1 LNHDA and CDR2 SQIVND (reference sequence). Here the CDR3 DNA reads TGTGCCAGTAGTATACAGGGTTCACCCCTCCACTTT. This sequence encodes CASSIQGSPLHF.

The chain recombines TRBV2 with TRBJ2-5; 7 nucleotides align to TRBD1. The germline V gene encodes CDR1 SNHLY and CDR2 FYNNEI. The CDR3 covers 14 residues. The V and J ends lost 6 bases and 4 bases, in that order; junction bases with no gene match: 8. CDR3 amino acids: CASSKDRLGETQYF. The DNA for the CDR3 is TGTGCCAGCAGCAAGGACAGGCTTGGAGAGACCCAGTACTTC.